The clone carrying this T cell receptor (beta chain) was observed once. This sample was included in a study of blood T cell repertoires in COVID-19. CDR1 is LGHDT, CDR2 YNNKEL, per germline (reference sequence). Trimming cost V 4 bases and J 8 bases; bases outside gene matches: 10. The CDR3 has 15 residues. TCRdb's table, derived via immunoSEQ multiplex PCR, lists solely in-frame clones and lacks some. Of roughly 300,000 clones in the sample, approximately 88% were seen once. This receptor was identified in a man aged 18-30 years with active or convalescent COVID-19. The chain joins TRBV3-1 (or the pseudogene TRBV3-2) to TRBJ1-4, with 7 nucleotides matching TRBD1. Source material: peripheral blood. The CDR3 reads CASSRLQGIKEKLFF. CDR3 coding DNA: TGTGCCAGCAGCCGATTACAGGGGATTAAAGAAAAACTGTTTTTT.